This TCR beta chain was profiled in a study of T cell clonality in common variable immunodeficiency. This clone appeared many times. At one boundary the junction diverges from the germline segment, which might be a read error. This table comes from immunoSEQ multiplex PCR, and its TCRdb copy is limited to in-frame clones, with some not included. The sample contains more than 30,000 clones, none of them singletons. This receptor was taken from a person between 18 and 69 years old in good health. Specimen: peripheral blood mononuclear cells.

This CDR3 is CASSQLMGSFQSTDTQYF. CDR3 DNA, as far as it was read: TGCGCCAGCAGCCAGCTCATGGGCAGTTTTCAAAGCACAGATACG. This sequence joins TRBV4-2 and TRBJ2-3; no definite D call. The read falls 3 residues short of the CDR3 end, and the missing part is taken from the germline J gene. The germline V gene has CDR1 LGHNA and CDR2 YNFKEQ. The CDR3 extends over 18 amino acids.